This T cell receptor (beta chain) derives from a study of blood T cell repertoires in COVID-19. Study at large: COVID-19 samples collected from the United States, Italy and Spain covered acute and convalescent phases. Sources were T cells, B-cell-depleted T cells, or PBMCs; the material itself was cDNA or gDNA.

CDR1 is MNHEY, CDR2 SVGAGI, per germline. The V end was cut by 2 bases, the J end by 5 bases, with 18 bases between. This CDR3 is 16 amino acids long. Source study methods: For nucleated cells, counts were estimated from reference gene primer amplification. Some clones are missing from TCRdb's copy, which holds only in-frame ones; the method was immunoSEQ multiplex PCR. The V and J calls and the clone size are those of that table, but D and trimming were determined from the DNA. The sample contains roughly 170,000 clones, approximately 86% of which appear only once. The sequenced sample was peripheral blood. This chain joins TRBV6-5 and TRBJ2-5; the D gene is possibly TRBD1 (7 bases). This TCR was recovered from a man aged 55 to 70 who had recovered from COVID-19. The chain's CDR3 is CASSYLGGGPRETQYF. The CDR3 DNA reads TGTGCCAGCAGTTACCTTGGAGGGGGCCCTAGGGAGACCCAGTACTTC.